Listed here are 2 T cell receptor beta chains from one sample, sequenced in a study of beta chain features in type 1 diabetes (dated by TCRdb to the late 2010s). Library preparation used the immunoSEQ multiplex PCR assay. The High Capacity cDNA Reverse Transcription Kit was used to reverse transcribe all of the isolated RNA, meaning that expressed TCRB transcripts were what got sequenced. Drawn from immuneACCESS, this table holds only the in-frame rearrangements with V and J called that TCRdb kept. Clones are partly lost; checked studies trace under half to an unresolved V gene and leave the rest unexplained. This sample lists 600,000 to 650,000 clones; 15% to 18% were detected once. The top ten clonotypes cover 0.09% to 0.095% of the sample. Sample: naive CD4+ T cells from blood. The cell subset or site label, as the study defines it: true naive CD4+ T cells. All receptors derive from a man younger than 35 in good health.

The gene calls are TRBV9 and TRBJ1-3, with no clear D. The CDR3 has 15 residues. V lost 5 bases and J lost 2, with 14 bases in between. CDR1 and CDR2 from the germline V gene are SGDLS and YYNGEE. DNA for the CDR3: TGTGCCAGCAGTGGACCTCGAGTCGCTGGAAACACCATATATTTT. Translation gives CASSGPRVAGNTIYF.

The CDR3 sequence is CASSLVSGTGNTIYF. The DNA for the CDR3 is TGTGCCAGCAGTTTAGTTTCCGGGACTGGAAACACCATATATTTT. This chain uses TRBV28 with TRBJ1-3, with D unresolved. There are 15 residues in the CDR3. Trimming stripped 2 bases from V and 2 bases from J, with 10 bases between. CDR1 is MDHEN, CDR2 SYDVKM, per germline.